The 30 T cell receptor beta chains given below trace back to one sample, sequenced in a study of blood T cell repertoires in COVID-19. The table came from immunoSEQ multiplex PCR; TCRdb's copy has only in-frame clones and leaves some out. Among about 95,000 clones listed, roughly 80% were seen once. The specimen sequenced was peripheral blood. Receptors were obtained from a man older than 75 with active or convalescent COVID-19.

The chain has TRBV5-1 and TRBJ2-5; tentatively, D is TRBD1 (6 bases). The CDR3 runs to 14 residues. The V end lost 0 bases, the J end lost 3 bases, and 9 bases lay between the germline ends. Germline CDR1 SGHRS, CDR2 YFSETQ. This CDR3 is CASSLVDSKETQYF. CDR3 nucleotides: TGCGCCAGCAGCTTGGTGGACAGTAAAGAGACCCAGTACTTC.

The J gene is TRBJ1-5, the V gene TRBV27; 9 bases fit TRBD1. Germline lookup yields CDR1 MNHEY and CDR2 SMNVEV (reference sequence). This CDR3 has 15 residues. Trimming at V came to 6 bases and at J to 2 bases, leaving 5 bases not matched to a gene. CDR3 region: CASRPGQGGNQPQHF. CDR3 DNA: TGTGCCAGCAGACCGGGACAGGGAGGCAATCAGCCCCAGCATTTT.

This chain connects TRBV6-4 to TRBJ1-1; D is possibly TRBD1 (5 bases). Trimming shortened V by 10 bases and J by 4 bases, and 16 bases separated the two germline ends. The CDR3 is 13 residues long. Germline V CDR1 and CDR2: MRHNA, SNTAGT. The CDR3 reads CATYPGKGTEAFF. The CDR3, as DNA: TGTGCCACCTATCCAGGGAAGGGCACTGAAGCTTTCTTT.

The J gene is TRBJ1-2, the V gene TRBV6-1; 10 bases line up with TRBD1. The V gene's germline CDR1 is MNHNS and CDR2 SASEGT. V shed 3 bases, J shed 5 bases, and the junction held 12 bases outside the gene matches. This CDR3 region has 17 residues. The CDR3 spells CASSDWDRGRGGYGYTF. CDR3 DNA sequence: TGTGCCAGCAGTGACTGGGACAGGGGTCGAGGGGGGTATGGCTACACCTTC.

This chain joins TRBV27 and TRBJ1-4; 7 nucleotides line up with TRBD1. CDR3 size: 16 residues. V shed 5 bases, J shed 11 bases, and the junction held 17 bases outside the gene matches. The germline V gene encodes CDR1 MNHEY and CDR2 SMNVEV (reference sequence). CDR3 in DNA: TGTGCCAGCAGTGCAGGGAGAGGGGGCCAGCTTTGGAAACTGTTTTTT. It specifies CASSAGRGGQLWKLFF.

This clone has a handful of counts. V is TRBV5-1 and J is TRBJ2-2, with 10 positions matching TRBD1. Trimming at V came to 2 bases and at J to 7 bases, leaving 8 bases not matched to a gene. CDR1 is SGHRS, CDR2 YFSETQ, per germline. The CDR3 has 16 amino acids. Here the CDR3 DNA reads TGCGCCAGCAGCTTCCGACAGGGGGCCACCTTCGGGGAGCTGTTTTTT. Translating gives CASSFRQGATFGELFF.

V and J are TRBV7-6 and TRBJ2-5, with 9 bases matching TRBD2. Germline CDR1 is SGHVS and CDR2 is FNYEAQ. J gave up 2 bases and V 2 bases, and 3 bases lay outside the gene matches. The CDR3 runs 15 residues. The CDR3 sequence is CASSLSSGEQETQYF. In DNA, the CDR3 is TGTGCCAGCAGCTTATCTAGCGGGGAACAAGAGACCCAGTACTTC.

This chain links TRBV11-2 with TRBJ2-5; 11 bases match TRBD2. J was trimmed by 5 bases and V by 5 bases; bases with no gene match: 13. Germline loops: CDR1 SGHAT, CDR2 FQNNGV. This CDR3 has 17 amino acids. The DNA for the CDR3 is TGTGCCAGCAGCCCCAGTAGCGGGGGGGCGATTCTGGAGACCCAGTACTTC. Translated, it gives CASSPSSGGAILETQYF.

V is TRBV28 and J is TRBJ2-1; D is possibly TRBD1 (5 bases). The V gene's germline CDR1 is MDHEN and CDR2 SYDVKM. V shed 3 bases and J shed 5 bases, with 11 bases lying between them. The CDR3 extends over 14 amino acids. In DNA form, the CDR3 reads TGTGCCAGCAGTTTCCTGGACAACCACAATGAGCAGTTCTTC. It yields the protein CASSFLDNHNEQFF.

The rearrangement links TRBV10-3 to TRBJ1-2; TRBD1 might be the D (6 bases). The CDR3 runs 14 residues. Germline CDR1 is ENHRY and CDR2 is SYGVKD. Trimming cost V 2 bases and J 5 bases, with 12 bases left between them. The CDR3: CAISETTGTYGYTF. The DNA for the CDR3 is TGTGCCATCAGTGAGACTACAGGGACGTATGGCTACACCTTC.

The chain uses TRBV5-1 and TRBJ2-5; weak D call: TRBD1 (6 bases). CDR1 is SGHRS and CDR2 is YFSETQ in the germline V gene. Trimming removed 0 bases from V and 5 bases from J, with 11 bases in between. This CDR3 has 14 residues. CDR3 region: CASSLATGRETQYF. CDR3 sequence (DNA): TGCGCCAGCAGCTTGGCGACAGGCCGGGAGACCCAGTACTTC.

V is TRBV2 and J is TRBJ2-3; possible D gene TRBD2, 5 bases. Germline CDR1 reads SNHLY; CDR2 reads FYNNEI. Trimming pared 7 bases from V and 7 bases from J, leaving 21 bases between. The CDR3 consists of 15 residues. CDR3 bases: TGTGCCAGCACTGAGGGCCCTACGTTCGCCAATACGCAGTATTTT. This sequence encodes CASTEGPTFANTQYF.

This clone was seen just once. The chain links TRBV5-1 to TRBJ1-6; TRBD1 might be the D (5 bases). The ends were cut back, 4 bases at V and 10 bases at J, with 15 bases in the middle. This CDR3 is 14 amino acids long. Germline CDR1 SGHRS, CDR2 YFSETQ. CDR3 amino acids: CASSLSQGRSPLHF. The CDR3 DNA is TGCGCCAGCAGCCTAAGCCAGGGCAGGTCACCCCTCCACTTT.

Here the CDR3 reads CASSLSGGATNTGELFF. The CDR3, as DNA: TGCGCCAGCAGCTTAAGCGGGGGAGCTACGAACACCGGGGAGCTGTTTTTT. The chain is built from TRBV5-1 and TRBJ2-2; TRBD2 matches 8 bases. Germline V gene lookup returns CDR1 SGHRS and CDR2 YFSETQ. CDR3 size: 17 residues. J lost 0 bases, V lost 2 bases, and 6 bases had no gene match.

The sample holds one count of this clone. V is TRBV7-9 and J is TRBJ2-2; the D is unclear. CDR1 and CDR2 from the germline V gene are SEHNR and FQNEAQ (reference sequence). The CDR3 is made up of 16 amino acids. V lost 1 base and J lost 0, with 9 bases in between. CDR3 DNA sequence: TGTGCCAGCAGCTTAGGAGGCATGACGAACACCGGGGAGCTGTTTTTT. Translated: CASSLGGMTNTGELFF.

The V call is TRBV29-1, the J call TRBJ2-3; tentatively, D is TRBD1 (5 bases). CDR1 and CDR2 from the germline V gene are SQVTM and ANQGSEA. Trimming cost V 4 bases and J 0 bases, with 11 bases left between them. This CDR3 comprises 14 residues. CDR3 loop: CSVAQGTSTDTQYF. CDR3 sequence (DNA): TGCAGCGTTGCCCAGGGCACTAGCACAGATACGCAGTATTTT.

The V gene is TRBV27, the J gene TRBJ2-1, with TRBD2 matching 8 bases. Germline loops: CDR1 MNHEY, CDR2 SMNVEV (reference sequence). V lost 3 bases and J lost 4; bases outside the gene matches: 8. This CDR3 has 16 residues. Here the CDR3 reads CASSFQPGGGYNEQFF. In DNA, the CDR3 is TGTGCCAGCAGTTTTCAGCCCGGGGGGGGATACAATGAGCAGTTCTTC.

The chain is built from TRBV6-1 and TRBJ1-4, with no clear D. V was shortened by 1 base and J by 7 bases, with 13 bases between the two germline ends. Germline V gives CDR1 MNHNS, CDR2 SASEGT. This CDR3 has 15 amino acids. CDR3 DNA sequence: TGTGCCAGCAGTGAAGGAGCGACCCTCATTGAAAAACTGTTTTTT. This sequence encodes CASSEGATLIEKLFF.

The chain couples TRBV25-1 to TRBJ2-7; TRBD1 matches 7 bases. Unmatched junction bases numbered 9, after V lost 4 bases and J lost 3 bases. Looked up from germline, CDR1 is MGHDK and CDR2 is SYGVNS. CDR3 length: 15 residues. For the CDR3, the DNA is TGTGCCAGCAGTGGACCAGGGGGTTCGGTCTACGAGCAGTACTTC. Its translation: CASSGPGGSVYEQYF.

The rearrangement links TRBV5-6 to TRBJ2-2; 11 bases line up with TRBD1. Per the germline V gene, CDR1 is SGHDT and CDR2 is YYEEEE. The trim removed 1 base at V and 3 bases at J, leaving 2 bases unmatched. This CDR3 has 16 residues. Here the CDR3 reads CASSLLGQGDTGELFF. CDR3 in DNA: TGTGCCAGCAGCTTGTTGGGACAGGGGGACACCGGGGAGCTGTTTTTT.

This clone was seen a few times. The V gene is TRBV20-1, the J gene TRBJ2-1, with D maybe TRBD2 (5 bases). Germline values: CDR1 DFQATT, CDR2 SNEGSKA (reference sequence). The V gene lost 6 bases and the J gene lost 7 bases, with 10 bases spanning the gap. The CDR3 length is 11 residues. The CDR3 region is CSAGRRNEQFF. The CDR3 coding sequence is TGCAGTGCCGGACGGAGGAATGAGCAGTTCTTC.

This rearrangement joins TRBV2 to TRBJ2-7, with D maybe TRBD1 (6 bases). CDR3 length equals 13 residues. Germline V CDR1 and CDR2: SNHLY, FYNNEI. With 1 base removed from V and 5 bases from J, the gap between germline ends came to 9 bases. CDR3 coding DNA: TGTGCCAGCAGTGAAGACAGGGTGGACGAGCAGTACTTC. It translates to CASSEDRVDEQYF.

CDR3 amino acids: CASSQDRGTGEPATF. The CDR3 nucleotides read TGCGCCAGCAGCCAAGATAGAGGGACAGGGGAGCCGGCCACCTTC. The gene calls are TRBV4-3 and TRBJ1-2, with 10 positions matching TRBD1. V gave up 0 bases and J gave up 13 bases; unmatched junction bases: 11. This CDR3 has 15 residues. Looked up from germline, CDR1 is LGHNA and CDR2 is YSLEER.

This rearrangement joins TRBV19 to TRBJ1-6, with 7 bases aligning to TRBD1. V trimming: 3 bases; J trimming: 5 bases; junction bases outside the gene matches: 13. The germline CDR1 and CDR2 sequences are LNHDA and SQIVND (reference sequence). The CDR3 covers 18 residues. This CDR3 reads CASSIRITPGQHNSPLHF. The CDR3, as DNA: TGTGCCAGTAGTATCCGAATCACACCGGGACAGCATAATTCACCCCTCCACTTT.

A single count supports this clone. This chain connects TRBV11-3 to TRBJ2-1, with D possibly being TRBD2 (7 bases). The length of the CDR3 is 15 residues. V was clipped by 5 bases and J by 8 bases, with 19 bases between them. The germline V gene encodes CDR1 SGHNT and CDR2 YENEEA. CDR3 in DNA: TGTGCCAGCAGCCGAGGGGGGGCGCGCGACCATGAGCAGTTCTTC. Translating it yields CASSRGGARDHEQFF. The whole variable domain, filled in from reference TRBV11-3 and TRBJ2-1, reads EAGVVQSPRYKIIEKKQPVAFWCNPISGHNTLYWYLQNLGQGPELLIRYENEEAVDDSQLPKDRFSAERLKGVDSTLKIQPAELGDSAVYLCASSRGGARDHEQFFGPGTRLTVL.

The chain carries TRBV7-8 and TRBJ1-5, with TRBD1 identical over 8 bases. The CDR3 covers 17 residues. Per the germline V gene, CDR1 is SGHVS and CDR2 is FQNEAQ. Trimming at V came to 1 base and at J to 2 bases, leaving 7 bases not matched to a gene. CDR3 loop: CASSLVPGGIGNQPQHF. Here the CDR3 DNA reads TGTGCCAGCAGCTTAGTCCCAGGGGGCATTGGCAATCAGCCCCAGCATTTT.

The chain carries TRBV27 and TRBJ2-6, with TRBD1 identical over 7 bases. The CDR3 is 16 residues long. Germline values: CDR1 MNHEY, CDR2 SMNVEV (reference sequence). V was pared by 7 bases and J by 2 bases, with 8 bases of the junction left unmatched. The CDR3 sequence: CASKTGVRAGANVLTF. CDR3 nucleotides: TGTGCCAGCAAAACAGGGGTAAGGGCTGGGGCCAACGTCCTGACTTTC.

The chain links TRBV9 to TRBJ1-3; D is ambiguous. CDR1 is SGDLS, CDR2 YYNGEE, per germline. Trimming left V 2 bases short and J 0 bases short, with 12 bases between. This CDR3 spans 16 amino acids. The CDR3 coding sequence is TGTGCCAGCAGCGTCGACATCCAAGGCTCTGGAAACACCATATATTTT. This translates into CASSVDIQGSGNTIYF.

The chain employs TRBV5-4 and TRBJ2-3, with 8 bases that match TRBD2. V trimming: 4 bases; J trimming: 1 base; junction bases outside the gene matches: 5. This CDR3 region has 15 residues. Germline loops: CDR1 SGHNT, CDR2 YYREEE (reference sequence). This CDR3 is CASSRPGGRTDTQYF. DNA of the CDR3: TGTGCCAGCAGCCGCCCGGGGGGGCGCACAGATACGCAGTATTTT.

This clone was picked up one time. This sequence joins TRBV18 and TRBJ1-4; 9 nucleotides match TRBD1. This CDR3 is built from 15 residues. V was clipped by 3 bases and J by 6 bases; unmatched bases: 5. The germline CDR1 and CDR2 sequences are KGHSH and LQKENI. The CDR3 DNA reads TGTGCCAGCTCACCGGGACAGGGCACTTATGAAAAACTGTTTTTT. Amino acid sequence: CASSPGQGTYEKLFF.